The clone carrying this T cell receptor beta chain was counted a few times. Its specificity is unknown. As for time point: persistent/refractory GD, antithyroid drugs over 5 years with positive TRAb. RNA isolated from PBMCs was used to make the TCR library. Trimming pared 1 base from V and 9 bases from J, leaving 10 bases between. The CDR3 runs to 13 residues. CDR1 LGHNT and CDR2 FRNRAP come from the germline V gene. This entry belongs to a study of regulatory T cells in long-lasting Graves disease. Looking at the study overall: By definition, persistent Graves' disease involved antithyroid drugs for over 5 years alongside positive TSH receptor antibodies. Broader study findings: Persistent patients shared more public clonotypes (over 2,500) than new patients (approximately 900). Persistent disease was characterized by preferential usage of TRBV28, TRBJ1-2 and TRBJ2-5.

Building of the TCR beta libraries involved iRepertoire HTBI primers and Arm-PCR of CDR3 regions. Using its own MiXCR run on the multiplex PCR reads, TCRdb lists one record per CDR3 protein. This table holds 700,000 or so distinct CDR3 sequences, around 32% found once. The chain combines TRBV12-5 with TRBJ1-5; no clear D. The sequence came from a female donor with Graves disease. The sequenced sample was peripheral blood mononuclear cells (PBMCs), obtained when the disease was refractory, from a patient treated with antithyroid drugs. CDR3 DNA: TGTGCTAGTGGTTTGGCGTGGTCTGGGCCCCAGCATTTT. This encodes CASGLAWSGPQHF.